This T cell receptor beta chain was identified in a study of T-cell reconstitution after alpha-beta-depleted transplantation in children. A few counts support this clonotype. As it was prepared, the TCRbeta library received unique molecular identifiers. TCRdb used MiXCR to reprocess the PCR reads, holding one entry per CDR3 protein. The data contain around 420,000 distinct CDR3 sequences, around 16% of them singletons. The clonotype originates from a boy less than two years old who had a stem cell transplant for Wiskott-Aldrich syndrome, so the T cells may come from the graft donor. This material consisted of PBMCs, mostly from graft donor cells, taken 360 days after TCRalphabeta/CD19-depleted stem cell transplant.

The DNA for the CDR3 is TGTGCCATCAGCCTATCCCAGGGGAGCTCCTACAATGAGCAGTTCTTC. Amino acid sequence: CAISLSQGSSYNEQFF. The rearrangement links TRBV10-3 to TRBJ2-1; D perhaps matches TRBD1 (6 bases). Trimming removed 6 bases at V and 0 bases at J, with 15 bases between. Germline loops: CDR1 ENHRY, CDR2 SYGVKD. CDR3 size: 16 residues.